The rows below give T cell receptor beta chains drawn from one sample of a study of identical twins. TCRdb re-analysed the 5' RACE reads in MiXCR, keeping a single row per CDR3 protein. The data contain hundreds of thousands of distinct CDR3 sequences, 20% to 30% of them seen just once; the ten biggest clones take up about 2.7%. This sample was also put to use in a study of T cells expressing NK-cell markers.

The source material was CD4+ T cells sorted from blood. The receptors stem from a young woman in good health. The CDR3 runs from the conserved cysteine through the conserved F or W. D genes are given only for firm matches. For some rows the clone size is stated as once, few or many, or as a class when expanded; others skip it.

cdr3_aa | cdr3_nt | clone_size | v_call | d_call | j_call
CASSRDSLNTEAFF | TGCGCCAGCAGTAGGGACAGCTTGAACACTGAAGCTTTCTTT | many | TRBV5-1 | TRBD1 | TRBJ1-1
CAISDTTTYEQYF | TGTGCCATCAGTGATACGACTACCTACGAGCAGTACTTC | NA | TRBV10-3 | NA | TRBJ2-7
CASSGTTLYEQYF | TGCGCCAGCAGCGGGACTACCCTCTACGAGCAGTACTTC | NA | TRBV5-1 | TRBD2 | TRBJ2-7
CASSLGASGRNEQYF | TGCGCCAGCAGTCTCGGTGCTAGCGGGAGGAACGAGCAGTACTTC | NA | TRBV4-3 | TRBD2 | TRBJ2-7
CASSLVAGHPSKGANVLTF | TGTGCCAGCAGCTTAGTAGCGGGACACCCGTCGAAGGGGGCCAACGTCCTGACTTTC | NA | TRBV11-2 | TRBD2 | TRBJ2-6
CSAPRLAGALYQETQYF | TGCAGTGCTCCCCGACTAGCGGGAGCCTTGTACCAAGAGACCCAGTACTTC | NA | TRBV20-1 | TRBD2 | TRBJ2-5
CASNQGQGLPYGYTF | TGTGCCAGCAACCAGGGACAGGGGCTACCCTATGGCTACACCTTC | NA | TRBV12-3/TRBV12-4 | TRBD1 | TRBJ1-2
CASSIQRTGNTIYF | TGTGCCAGCAGTATTCAGCGGACTGGAAACACCATATATTTT | few | TRBV12-3/TRBV12-4 | NA | TRBJ1-3
CASSYLDRNYGYTF | TGTGCCAGCAGTTACCTGGACAGAAACTATGGCTACACCTTC | NA | TRBV6-2/TRBV6-3 | NA | TRBJ1-2
CASSPLQGSGYEQYF | TGTGCCAGCTCACCACTACAGGGGTCGGGCTACGAGCAGTACTTC | NA | TRBV18 | TRBD1 | TRBJ2-7
CASSEFGLTANEQFF | TGTGCCAGCAGTGAATTTGGGCTTACGGCTAATGAGCAGTTCTTC | few | TRBV6-4 | NA | TRBJ2-1
CSAVAGIENIQYF | TGCAGTGCTGTAGCGGGAATTGAAAACATTCAGTACTTC | NA | TRBV20-1 | TRBD2 | TRBJ2-4
CSAIKETQYF | TGCAGTGCTATAAAGGAGACCCAGTACTTC | NA | TRBV20-1 | NA | TRBJ2-5
CSASRPGTGSYNEQFF | TGCAGTGCTAGTCGTCCCGGGACAGGGTCCTACAATGAGCAGTTCTTC | few | TRBV20-1 | TRBD1 | TRBJ2-1
CASSVGHLTEAFF | TGTGCCAGCAGCGTAGGACACCTCACTGAAGCTTTCTTT | few | TRBV9 | NA | TRBJ1-1
CASSSAGSSEQYF | TGCGCCAGCAGCTCGGCAGGGTCTAGTGAGCAGTACTTC | few | TRBV5-1 | NA | TRBJ2-7
CASSYIDFSTDTQYF | TGTGCCAGCAGTTACATTGACTTCTCCACAGATACGCAGTATTTT | once | TRBV5-4 | NA | TRBJ2-3
CSARPGADTQYF | TGCAGTGCTAGACCCGGGGCAGATACGCAGTATTTT | few | TRBV20-1 | NA | TRBJ2-3
CASSLVGGSNQPQHF | TGTGCCAGCAGTTTAGTTGGAGGGAGCAATCAGCCCCAGCATTTT | many | TRBV12-3/TRBV12-4 | NA | TRBJ1-5
CSVEDRLRGQSDEQYF | TGCAGCGTTGAAGATAGGTTACGGGGACAGTCGGACGAGCAGTACTTC | few | TRBV29-1 | TRBD1 | TRBJ2-7
CASSQDFPWVGGYTF | TGTGCCAGCAGCCAAGATTTCCCGTGGGTCGGTGGCTACACCTTC | NA | TRBV3-1 | NA | TRBJ1-2
CASSPWRLTVHTEAFF | TGTGCCAGCAGCCCTTGGCGTTTGACAGTTCACACTGAAGCTTTCTTT | many | TRBV7-9 | NA | TRBJ1-1
CASSITGTSVYNEQFF | TGTGCCAGCAGTATTACCGGGACTAGCGTTTACAATGAGCAGTTCTTC | NA | TRBV12-3/TRBV12-4 | TRBD2 | TRBJ2-1
CASSQGLAGTYEQYF | TGCGCCAGCAGCCAAGGACTAGCGGGGACCTACGAGCAGTACTTC | many | TRBV4-3 | TRBD2 | TRBJ2-7
CASSLRTGDTGELFF | TGTGCCAGCAGCTTGAGGACAGGGGACACCGGGGAGCTGTTTTTT | NA | TRBV7-2 | TRBD1 | TRBJ2-2
CASSFTGGGGGYTF | TGTGCCAGCAGCTTCACAGGGGGCGGAGGTGGCTACACCTTC | NA | TRBV7-3 | TRBD1 | TRBJ1-2
CASSWDSYGYTF | TGTGCCAGCAGTTGGGACAGCTATGGCTACACCTTC | many | TRBV12-3/TRBV12-4 | TRBD1 | TRBJ1-2
CASSFLAGELTDTQYF | TGTGCCAGCAGCTTTCTAGCGGGAGAACTCACAGATACGCAGTATTTT | NA | TRBV7-6 | TRBD2 | TRBJ2-3
CASSKTVLYGYTF | TGTGCCAGCAGTAAGACGGTTCTTTATGGCTACACCTTC | NA | TRBV2 | NA | TRBJ1-2
CASSLSVAGNQPQHF | TGTGCCAGCAGCTTATCGGTGGCGGGCAATCAGCCCCAGCATTTT | NA | TRBV7-2 | NA | TRBJ1-5
CASTERVRDTEAFF | TGTGCCAGCACCGAGAGGGTCAGGGACACTGAAGCTTTCTTT | NA | TRBV12-3/TRBV12-4 | NA | TRBJ1-1
CASSRSGGAYNEQFF | TGTGCCAGCAGCCGGAGCGGGGGGGCCTACAATGAGCAGTTCTTC | few | TRBV7-2 | TRBD2 | TRBJ2-1
CSVDLQQETQYF | TGCAGCGTTGATCTCCAGCAAGAGACCCAGTACTTC | NA | TRBV29-1 | NA | TRBJ2-5
CSAQAPGQGAGYGYTF | TGCAGTGCTCAAGCTCCTGGACAGGGTGCCGGCTATGGCTACACCTTC | few | TRBV20-1 | TRBD1 | TRBJ1-2
CASGTGTLPDSVQFF | TGCGCCAGCGGCACCGGGACTCTCCCGGACAGCGTACAGTTCTTC | NA | TRBV5-1 | NA | TRBJ2-1
CASTGTGRTEAFF | TGTGCCAGCACAGGGACAGGGAGAACTGAAGCTTTCTTT | many | TRBV11-2 | TRBD1 | TRBJ1-1
CASSLDREATQYF | TGTGCCAGCAGCTTAGACAGGGAAGCTACGCAGTATTTT | NA | TRBV7-2 | NA | TRBJ2-3
CASRPGTSDGETQYF | TGCGCCAGCAGGCCCGGGACTAGCGACGGGGAGACCCAGTACTTC | NA | TRBV5-1 | TRBD2 | TRBJ2-5
CASSFFSGRGLNEQFF | TGTGCCAGCAGTTTCTTTTCGGGCAGGGGACTCAATGAGCAGTTCTTC | NA | TRBV12-3/TRBV12-4 | NA | TRBJ2-1
CASMKETGIYEQYF | TGTGCCAGCATGAAAGAGACAGGGATCTACGAGCAGTACTTC | NA | TRBV2 | TRBD1 | TRBJ2-7
CASSLAYRDGGTGELFF | TGTGCCAGCAGCTTAGCGTACCGGGACGGGGGGACCGGGGAGCTGTTTTTT | few | TRBV11-3 | TRBD2 | TRBJ2-2
CASSLVLGAEQFF | TGTGCCAGCAGCTTAGTGCTGGGTGCGGAGCAGTTCTTC | NA | TRBV7-2 | NA | TRBJ2-1
CASSAGAGSYEQYF | TGTGCCAGCAGCGCCGGGGCCGGATCCTACGAGCAGTACTTC | once | TRBV9 | NA | TRBJ2-7
CASGPIKRPPGANVLTF | TGTGCCAGCGGCCCAATAAAGCGGCCTCCCGGGGCCAACGTCCTGACTTTC | NA | TRBV11-2 | NA | TRBJ2-6
CASREEEGGPYTGELFF | TGTGCCAGCAGGGAGGAGGAGGGCGGGCCCTACACCGGGGAGCTGTTTTTT | NA | TRBV9 | NA | TRBJ2-2
CASSLGQPPLKNTEAFF | TGTGCCAGCAGCTTAGGCCAGCCCCCTTTAAAGAACACTGAAGCTTTCTTT | NA | TRBV7-9 | NA | TRBJ1-1
CASSQAGGGETQYF | TGTGCCAGCAGCCAAGCGGGGGGAGGGGAGACCCAGTACTTC | NA | TRBV3-1 | TRBD2 | TRBJ2-5
CASSHWTGSNEQFF | TGTGCCAGCAGTCATTGGACAGGGAGCAATGAGCAGTTCTTC | NA | TRBV6-2/TRBV6-3 | TRBD1 | TRBJ2-1
CASSRDPPKGTEAFF | TGCGCCAGCAGCCGAGATCCCCCAAAGGGCACTGAAGCTTTCTTT | many | TRBV4-3 | NA | TRBJ1-1
CASSLRDRMTYEQYF | TGTGCCAGCAGCCTCCGGGACAGGATGACCTACGAGCAGTACTTC | NA | TRBV3-1 | TRBD1 | TRBJ2-7
CASSYPTSGGRNEQFF | TGTGCCAGCAGTTACCCGACTAGCGGGGGTCGGAATGAGCAGTTCTTC | NA | TRBV6-5 | TRBD2 | TRBJ2-1
CSARDERALLHEQYF | TGCAGTGCTAGAGATGAGAGGGCCCTTCTCCACGAGCAGTACTTC | few | TRBV20-1 | NA | TRBJ2-7
CASSLTSGGNNEQFF | TGCGCCAGCAGCTTGACTAGCGGGGGAAACAATGAGCAGTTCTTC | few | TRBV5-1 | TRBD2 | TRBJ2-1
CASSLKGPYYGYTF | TGTGCCAGCAGTTTAAAGGGGCCTTACTATGGCTACACCTTC | NA | TRBV6-5 | NA | TRBJ1-2